The clone carrying this T cell receptor beta chain was observed a few times. Its antigen remains unidentified. The sample is drawn from a study of T-cell memory formation after mild COVID-19. Notes on the study in general: The appearance of some responding clones in pre-infection memory suggested that cross-reactive memory joined. What remained unconfirmed was the SARS-CoV-2 specificity of second-wave clones peaking on day 37. There was a balanced CD4/CD8 profile in clones contracting day 15 to 85, and later expanders leaned CD4+.

TCR alpha and TCR beta cDNA libraries carrying sample barcodes and UMIs came from 5'RACE with constant-segment primers. TCRdb redid the calling of the 5' RACE reads with MiXCR, one entry per CDR3 protein. Of a few hundred thousand distinct CDR3 sequences in the sample, roughly 20% were seen once. The CDR3 contains 15 residues. CDR1 is SQVTM, CDR2 ANQGSEA, per germline. Germline trimming cut 4 bases from V and 7 bases from J; bases unmatched to any gene: 11. V gene TRBV29-1 combines with J gene TRBJ2-2, with 8 bases matching TRBD1. Material: PBMCs or a T cell subset sorted from them (not recorded which). This TCR derives from an adult woman who had mild COVID-19 (a few samples of this study predate the infection). Cell type and time point are not known. CDR3: CSVGTGSSSHGELFF. The CDR3 coding sequence is TGCAGCGTTGGGACAGGGTCAAGTTCTCACGGGGAGCTGTTTTTT.